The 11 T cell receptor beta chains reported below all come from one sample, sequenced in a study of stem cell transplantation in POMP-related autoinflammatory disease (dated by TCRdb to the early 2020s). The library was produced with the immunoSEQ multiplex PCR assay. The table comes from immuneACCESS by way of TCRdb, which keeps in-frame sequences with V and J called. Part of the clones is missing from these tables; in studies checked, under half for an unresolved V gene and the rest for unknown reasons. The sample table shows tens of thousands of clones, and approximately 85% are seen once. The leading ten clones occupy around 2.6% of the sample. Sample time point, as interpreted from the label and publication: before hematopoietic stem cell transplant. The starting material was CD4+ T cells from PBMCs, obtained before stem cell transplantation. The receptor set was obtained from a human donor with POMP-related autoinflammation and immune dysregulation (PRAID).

DNA of the CDR3: TGCGCCAGCAGCCAAGAGAGCTCCTATAATTCACCCCTCCACTTT. Protein sequence: CASSQESSYNSPLHF. This rearrangement joins TRBV4-1 to TRBJ1-6; D uncertain. This CDR3 comprises 15 residues. From germline, CDR1 is MGHRA and CDR2 YSYEKL. Trimming removed 0 bases from V and 0 bases from J, with 3 bases in between.

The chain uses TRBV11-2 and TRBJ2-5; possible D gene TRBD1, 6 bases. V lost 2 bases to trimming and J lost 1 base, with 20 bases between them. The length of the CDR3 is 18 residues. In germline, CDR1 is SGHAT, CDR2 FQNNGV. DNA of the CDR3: TGTGCCAGCAGCTTACGTCCTAATGTGGGGGACACCCAAGAGACCCAGTACTTC. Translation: CASSLRPNVGDTQETQYF.

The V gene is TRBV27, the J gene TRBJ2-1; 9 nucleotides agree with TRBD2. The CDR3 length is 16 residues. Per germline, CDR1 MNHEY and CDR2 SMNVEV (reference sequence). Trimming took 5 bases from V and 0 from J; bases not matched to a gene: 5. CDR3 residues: CASSPLSGSSYNEQFF. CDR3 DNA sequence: TGTGCCAGCAGTCCGCTTAGCGGGAGCTCCTACAATGAGCAGTTCTTC.

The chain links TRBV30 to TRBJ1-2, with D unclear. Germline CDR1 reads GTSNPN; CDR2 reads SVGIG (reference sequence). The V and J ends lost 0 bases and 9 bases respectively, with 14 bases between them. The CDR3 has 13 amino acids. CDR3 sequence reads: CAWSVRDWGSYTF. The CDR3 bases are TGTGCCTGGAGTGTCCGAGATTGGGGTAGCTACACCTTC.

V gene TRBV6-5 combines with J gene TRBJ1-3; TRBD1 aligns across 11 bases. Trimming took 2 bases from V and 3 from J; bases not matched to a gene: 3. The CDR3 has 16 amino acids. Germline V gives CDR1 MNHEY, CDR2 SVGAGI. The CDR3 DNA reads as TGTGCCAGCAGTTACGGACAGGGGGCGCTTGGAAACACCATATATTTT. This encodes CASSYGQGALGNTIYF.

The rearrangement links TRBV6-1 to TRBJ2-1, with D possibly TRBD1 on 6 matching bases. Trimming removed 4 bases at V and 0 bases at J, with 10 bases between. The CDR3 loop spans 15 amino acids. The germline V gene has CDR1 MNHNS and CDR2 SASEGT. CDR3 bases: TGTGCCAGCAGTGTCGACAGGACCTCCTACAATGAGCAGTTCTTC. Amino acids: CASSVDRTSYNEQFF.

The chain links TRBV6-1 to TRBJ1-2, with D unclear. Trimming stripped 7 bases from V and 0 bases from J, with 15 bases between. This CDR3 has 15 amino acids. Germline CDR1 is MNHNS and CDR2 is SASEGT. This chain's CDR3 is CASTHVPGSNYGYTF. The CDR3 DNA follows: TGTGCCAGCACCCATGTCCCAGGCTCTAACTATGGCTACACCTTC.

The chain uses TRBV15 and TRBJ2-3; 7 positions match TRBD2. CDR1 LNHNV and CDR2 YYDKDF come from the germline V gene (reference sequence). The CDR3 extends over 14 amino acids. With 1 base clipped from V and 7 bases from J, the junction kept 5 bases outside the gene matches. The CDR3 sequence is CATSRAGGRNTQYF. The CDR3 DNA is TGTGCCACCAGCAGAGCTGGCGGGAGAAATACGCAGTATTTT. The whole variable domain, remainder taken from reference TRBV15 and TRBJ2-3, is DAMVIQNPRYQVTQFGKPVTLSCSQTLNHNVMYWYQQKSSQAPKLLFHYYDKDFNNEADTPDNFQSRRPNTSFCFLDIRSPGLGDTAMYLCATSRAGGRNTQYFGPGTRLTVL.

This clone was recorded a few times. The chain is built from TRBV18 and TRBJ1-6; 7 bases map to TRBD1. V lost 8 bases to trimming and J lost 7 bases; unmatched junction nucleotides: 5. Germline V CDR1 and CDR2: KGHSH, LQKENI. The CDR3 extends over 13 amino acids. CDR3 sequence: CASVDRRNSPLHF. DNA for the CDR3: TGTGCCAGCGTGGACAGGCGGAATTCACCCCTCCACTTT.

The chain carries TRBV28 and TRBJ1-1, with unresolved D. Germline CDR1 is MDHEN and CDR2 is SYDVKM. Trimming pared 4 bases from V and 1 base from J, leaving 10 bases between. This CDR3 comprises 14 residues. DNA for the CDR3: TGTGCCAGCAGTTACCCTACGCGGAACACTGAAGCTTTCTTT. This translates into CASSYPTRNTEAFF.

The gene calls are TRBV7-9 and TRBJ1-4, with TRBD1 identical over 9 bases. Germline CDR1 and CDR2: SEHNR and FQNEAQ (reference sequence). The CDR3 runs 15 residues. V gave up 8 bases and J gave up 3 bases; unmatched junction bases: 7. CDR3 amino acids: CASGPGQGPNEKLFF. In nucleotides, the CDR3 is TGTGCCAGCGGACCGGGACAGGGACCTAATGAAAAACTGTTTTTT.